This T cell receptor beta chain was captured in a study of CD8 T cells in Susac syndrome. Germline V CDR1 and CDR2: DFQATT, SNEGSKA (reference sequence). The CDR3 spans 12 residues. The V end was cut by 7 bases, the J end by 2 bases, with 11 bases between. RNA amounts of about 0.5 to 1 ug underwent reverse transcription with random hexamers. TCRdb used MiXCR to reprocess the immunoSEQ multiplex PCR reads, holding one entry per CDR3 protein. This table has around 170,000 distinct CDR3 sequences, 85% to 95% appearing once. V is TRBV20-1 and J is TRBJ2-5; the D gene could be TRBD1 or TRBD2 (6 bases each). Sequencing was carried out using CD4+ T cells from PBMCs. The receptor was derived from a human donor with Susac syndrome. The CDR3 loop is CSGRGGQETQYF. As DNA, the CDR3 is TGCAGTGGCAGGGGAGGTCAAGAGACCCAGTACTTC.